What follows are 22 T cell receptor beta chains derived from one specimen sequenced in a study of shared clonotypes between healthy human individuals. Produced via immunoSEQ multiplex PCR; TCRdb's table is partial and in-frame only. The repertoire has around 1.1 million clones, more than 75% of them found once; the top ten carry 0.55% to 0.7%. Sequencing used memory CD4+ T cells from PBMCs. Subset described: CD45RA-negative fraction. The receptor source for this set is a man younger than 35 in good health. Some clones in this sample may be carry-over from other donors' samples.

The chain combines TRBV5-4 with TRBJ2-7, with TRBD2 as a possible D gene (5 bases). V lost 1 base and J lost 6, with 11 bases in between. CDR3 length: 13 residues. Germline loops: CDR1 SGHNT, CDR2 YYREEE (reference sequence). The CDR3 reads CASSLWASSEQYF. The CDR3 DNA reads TGTGCCAGCAGCTTGTGGGCTAGCTCCGAGCAGTACTTC.

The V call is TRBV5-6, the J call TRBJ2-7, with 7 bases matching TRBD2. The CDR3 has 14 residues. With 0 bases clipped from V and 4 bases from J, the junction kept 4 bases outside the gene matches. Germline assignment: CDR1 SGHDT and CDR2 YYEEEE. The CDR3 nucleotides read TGTGCCAGCAGCTTGGCCGCAGCGGGGTACGAGCAGTACTTC. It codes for CASSLAAAGYEQYF.

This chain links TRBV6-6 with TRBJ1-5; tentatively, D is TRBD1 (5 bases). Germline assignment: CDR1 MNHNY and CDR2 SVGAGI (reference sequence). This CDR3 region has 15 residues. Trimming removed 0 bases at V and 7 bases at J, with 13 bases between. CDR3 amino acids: CASSYSRGTGQPQHF. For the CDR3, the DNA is TGTGCCAGCAGTTACTCACGGGGGACTGGCCAGCCCCAGCATTTT.

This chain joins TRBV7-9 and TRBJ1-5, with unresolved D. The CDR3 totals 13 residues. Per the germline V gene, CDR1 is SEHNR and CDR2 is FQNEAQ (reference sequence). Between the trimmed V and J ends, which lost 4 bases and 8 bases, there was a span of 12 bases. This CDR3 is CASSYDGREPQHF. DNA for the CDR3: TGTGCCAGCAGCTATGACGGGCGCGAGCCCCAGCATTTT.

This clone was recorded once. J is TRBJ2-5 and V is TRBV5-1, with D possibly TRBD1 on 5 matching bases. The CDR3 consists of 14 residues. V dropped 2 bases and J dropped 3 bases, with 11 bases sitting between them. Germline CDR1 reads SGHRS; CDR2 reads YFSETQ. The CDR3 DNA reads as TGCGCCAGCAGCTTAGCCGGACACGAAGAGACCCAGTACTTC. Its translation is CASSLAGHEETQYF.

In DNA form, the CDR3 reads TGTGCCAGCAGTACCTCCGGGACCTCCTATGGCTACACCTTC. This codes for CASSTSGTSYGYTF. The chain is built from TRBV28 and TRBJ1-2; D possibly corresponds to TRBD1 (5 bases). The CDR3 extends over 14 amino acids. Trimming cost V 5 bases and J 4 bases, with 14 bases left between them. CDR1 MDHEN and CDR2 SYDVKM come from the germline V gene.

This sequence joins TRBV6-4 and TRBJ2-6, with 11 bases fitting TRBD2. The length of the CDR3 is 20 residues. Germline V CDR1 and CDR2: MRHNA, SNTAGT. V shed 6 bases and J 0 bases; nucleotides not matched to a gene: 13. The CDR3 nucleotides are TGTGCCAGCAGCTTGAGGGGTCTAGCGGGAGGTTTCTCTGGGGCCAACGTCCTGACTTTC. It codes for CASSLRGLAGGFSGANVLTF.

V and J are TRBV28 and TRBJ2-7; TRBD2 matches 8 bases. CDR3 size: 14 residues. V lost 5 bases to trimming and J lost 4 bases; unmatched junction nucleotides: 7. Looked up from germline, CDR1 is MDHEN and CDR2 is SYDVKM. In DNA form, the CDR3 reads TGTGCCAGCAGTCCTACTAGCGGAAATTACGAGCAGTACTTC. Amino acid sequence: CASSPTSGNYEQYF.

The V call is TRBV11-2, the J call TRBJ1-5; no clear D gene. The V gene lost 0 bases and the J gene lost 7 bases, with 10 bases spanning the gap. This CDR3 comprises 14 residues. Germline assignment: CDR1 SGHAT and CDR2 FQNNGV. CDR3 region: CASSLEGTRQPQHF. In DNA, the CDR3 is TGTGCCAGCAGCTTAGAAGGTACTAGACAGCCCCAGCATTTT.

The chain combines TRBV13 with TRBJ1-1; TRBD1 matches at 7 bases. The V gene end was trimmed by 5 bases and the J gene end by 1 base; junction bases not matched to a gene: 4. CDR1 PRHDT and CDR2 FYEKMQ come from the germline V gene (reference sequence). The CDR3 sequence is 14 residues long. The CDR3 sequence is CASSPRGANTEAFF. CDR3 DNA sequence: TGTGCCAGCAGCCCCAGGGGGGCGAACACTGAAGCTTTCTTT. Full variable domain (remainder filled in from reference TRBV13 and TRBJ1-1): AAGVIQSPRHLIKEKRETATLKCYPIPRHDTVYWYQQGPGQDPQFLISFYEKMQSDKGSIPDRFSAQQFSDYHSELNMSSLELGDSALYFCASSPRGANTEAFFGQGTRLTVV.

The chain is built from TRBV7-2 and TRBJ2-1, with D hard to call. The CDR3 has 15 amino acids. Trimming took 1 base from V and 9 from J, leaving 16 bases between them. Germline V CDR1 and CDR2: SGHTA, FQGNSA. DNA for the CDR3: TGTGCCAGCAGCTTAGTCGGGCCCCCTGGCAGTGAGCAGTTCTTC. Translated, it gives CASSLVGPPGSEQFF.

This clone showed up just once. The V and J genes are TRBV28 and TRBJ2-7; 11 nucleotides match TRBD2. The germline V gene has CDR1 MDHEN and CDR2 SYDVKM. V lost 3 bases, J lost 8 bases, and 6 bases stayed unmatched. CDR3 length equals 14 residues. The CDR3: CASSFLSGRAQQYF. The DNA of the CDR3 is TGTGCCAGCAGTTTTCTTAGCGGGAGGGCTCAGCAGTACTTC.

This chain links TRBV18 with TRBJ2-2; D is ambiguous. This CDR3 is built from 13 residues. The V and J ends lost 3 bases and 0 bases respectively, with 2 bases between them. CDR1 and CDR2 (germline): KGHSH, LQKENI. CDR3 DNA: TGTGCCAGCTCACCGTCGAACACCGGGGAGCTGTTTTTT. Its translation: CASSPSNTGELFF.

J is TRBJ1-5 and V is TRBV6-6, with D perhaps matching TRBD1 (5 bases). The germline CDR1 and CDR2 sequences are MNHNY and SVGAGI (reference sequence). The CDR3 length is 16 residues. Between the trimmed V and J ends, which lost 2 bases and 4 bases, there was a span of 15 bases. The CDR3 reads CASSYPGRGGNQPQHF. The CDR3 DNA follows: TGTGCCAGCAGTTACCCGGGACGGGGAGGGAATCAGCCCCAGCATTTT.

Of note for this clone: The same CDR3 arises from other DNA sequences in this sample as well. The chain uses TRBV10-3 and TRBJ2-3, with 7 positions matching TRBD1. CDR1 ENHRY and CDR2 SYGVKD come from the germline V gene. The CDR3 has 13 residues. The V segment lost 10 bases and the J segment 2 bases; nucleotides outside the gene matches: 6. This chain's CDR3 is CATRDSSTDTQYF. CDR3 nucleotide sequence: TGTGCCACCCGGGACAGTTCCACAGATACGCAGTATTTT.

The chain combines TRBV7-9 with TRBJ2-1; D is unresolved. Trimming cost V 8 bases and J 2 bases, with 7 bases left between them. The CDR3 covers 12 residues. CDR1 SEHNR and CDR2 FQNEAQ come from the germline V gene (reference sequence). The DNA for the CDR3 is TGTGCCAGCCCCTTCCCCTACAATGAGCAGTTCTTC. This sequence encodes CASPFPYNEQFF.

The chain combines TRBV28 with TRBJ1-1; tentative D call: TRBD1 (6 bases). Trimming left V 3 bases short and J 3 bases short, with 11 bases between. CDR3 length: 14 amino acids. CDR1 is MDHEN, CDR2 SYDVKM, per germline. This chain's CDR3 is CASSFRRGDTEAFF. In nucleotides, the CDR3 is TGTGCCAGCAGTTTCCGTAGGGGGGACACTGAAGCTTTCTTT.

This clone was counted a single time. Here the CDR3 reads CASSLGSTPGQDFEAFF. The DNA for the CDR3 is TGTGCCAGCAGTTTGGGGTCGACCCCCGGACAGGATTTTGAAGCTTTCTTT. The rearrangement joins TRBV28 to TRBJ1-1; 7 positions agree with TRBD1. J lost 7 bases, V lost 3 bases, and 17 bases had no gene match. This CDR3 is 17 amino acids long. Germline CDR1 is MDHEN and CDR2 is SYDVKM.

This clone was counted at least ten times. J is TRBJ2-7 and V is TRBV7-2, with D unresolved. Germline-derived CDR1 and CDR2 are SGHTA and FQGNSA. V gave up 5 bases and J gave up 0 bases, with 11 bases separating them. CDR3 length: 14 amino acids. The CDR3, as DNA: TGTGCCAGCAGCGACCGGCGGTCCTCCTACGAGCAGTACTTC. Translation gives CASSDRRSSYEQYF.

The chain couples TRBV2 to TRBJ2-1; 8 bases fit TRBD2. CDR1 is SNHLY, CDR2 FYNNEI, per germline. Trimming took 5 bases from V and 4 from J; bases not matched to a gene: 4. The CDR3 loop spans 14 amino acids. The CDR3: CASSPTSGYNEQFF. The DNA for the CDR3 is TGTGCCAGCAGTCCTACTAGCGGTTACAATGAGCAGTTCTTC.

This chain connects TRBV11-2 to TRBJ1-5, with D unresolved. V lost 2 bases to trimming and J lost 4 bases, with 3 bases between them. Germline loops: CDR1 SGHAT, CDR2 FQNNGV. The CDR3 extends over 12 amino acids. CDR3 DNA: TGTGCCAGCAGCTTACCTAATCAGCCCCAGCATTTT. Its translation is CASSLPNQPQHF. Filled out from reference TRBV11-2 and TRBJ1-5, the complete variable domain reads EAGVAQSPRYKIIEKRQSVAFWCNPISGHATLYWYQQILGQGPKLLIQFQNNGVVDDSQLPKDRFSAERLKGVDSTLKIQPAKLEDSAVYLCASSLPNQPQHFGDGTRLSIL.

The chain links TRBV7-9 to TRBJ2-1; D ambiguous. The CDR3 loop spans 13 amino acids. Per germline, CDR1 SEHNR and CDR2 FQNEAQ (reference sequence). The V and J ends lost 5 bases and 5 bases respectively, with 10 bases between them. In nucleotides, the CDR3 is TGTGCCAGCAGCCCCCCTGCCCACAATGAGCAGTTCTTC. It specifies CASSPPAHNEQFF.